Following are 8 T cell receptor beta chains from one sample sequenced in a study of T cells in women clearing cervical HPV infection. Measured with immunoSEQ multiplex PCR; TCRdb has only the in-frame clones, and not every one. This repertoire comprises 20,000 to 25,000 clones; its ten largest clones make up more than 8.5%. What was sequenced was blood buffy coat. Receptors were obtained from a woman aged 18 to 69 with a cervical HPV16 infection that either progressed to CIN3+ or cleared (not recorded which).

The part of the CDR3 DNA that was read is TGTGCCAGCAGCATATACAGGGGTGAG. Translation: CASSIYRGE. The whole CDR3 protein reads CASSIYRGEQFF. The chain carries TRBV12-3 or TRBV12-4 and TRBJ2-1, with TRBD1 matching over 7 bases. The missing CDR3 end, 3 residues past where the read stops, is filled in from the germline J gene. The trim removed 6 bases at V and 9 bases at J, leaving 5 bases unmatched. The CDR3 extends over 12 amino acids.

Remarks on this clone: The read is 3 residues too short to cover the CDR3 end, so that end is filled in from the germline J gene. V gene TRBV29-1 combines with J gene TRBJ2-6; weak D call: TRBD1 (6 bases). The CDR3 loop spans 17 amino acids. Germline V gene data show CDR1 as SQVTM and CDR2 as ANQGSEA. Trimming left V 0 bases short and J 0 bases short, with 12 bases between. The CDR3: CSVEEWTASSGANVLTF. CDR3 DNA (partial): TGCAGCGTTGAAGAATGGACAGCGTCCTCTGGGGCCAACGTC.

In regard to this clone: The read terminates 3 residues before the CDR3 end, so the remaining end is supplied by the germline J gene. V and J are TRBV30 and TRBJ1-4; the match to TRBD1 covers 10 bases. Per germline, CDR1 GTSNPN and CDR2 SVGIG (reference sequence). The CDR3 runs to 13 residues. The junction had 3 bases not matched to a gene; V was cut back by 3 bases and J by 8 bases. The CDR3 reads CAWRGQGWEKLFF. Incomplete CDR3 DNA: TGTGCCTGGAGGGGACAGGGGTGGGAAAAA. The complete variable domain, with remaining parts taken from reference TRBV30 and TRBJ1-4, reads SQTIHQWPATLVQPVGSPLSLECTVEGTSNPNLYWYRQAAGRGLQLLFYSVGIGQISSEVPQNLSASRPQDRQFILSSKKLLLSDSGFYLCAWRGQGWEKLFFGSGTQLSVL.

A note on this clone: The read stops 3 residues short of the end of the CDR3; the missing end is completed from the germline J gene. J is TRBJ1-2 and V is TRBV7-6; 8 bases agree with TRBD1. The CDR3 extends over 13 amino acids. The germline CDR1 and CDR2 sequences are SGHVS and FNYEAQ. V gave up 5 bases and J gave up 5 bases; unmatched junction bases: 4. Partial CDR3 DNA: TGTGCCAGCAGCCCAGGACAGGGTTATGGC. Protein sequence: CASSPGQGYG. The CDR3 as a whole reads CASSPGQGYGYTF.

Incomplete CDR3 DNA: TGTGCCAGTAGTCCGCGGACTAGCGGGAGCAATGAG. Amino acid sequence: CASSPRTSGSNE. The complete CDR3 reads CASSPRTSGSNEQFF. The V call is TRBV19, the J call TRBJ2-1; 13 bases match TRBD2. The read terminates 3 residues ahead of where the CDR3 ends, so the germline J gene completes it. The junction had 4 bases not matched to a gene; V was cut back by 5 bases and J by 6 bases. Germline CDR1 is LNHDA and CDR2 is SQIVND (reference sequence). The CDR3 contains 15 residues.

Comment on this clone: The read falls 3 residues short of the CDR3 end, and the missing part is taken from the germline J gene. V gene TRBV30 combines with J gene TRBJ1-2; perhaps TRBD1 as D (6 bases). Between the trimmed V and J ends, which lost 2 bases and 1 base, there was a span of 14 bases. The CDR3 consists of 15 residues. CDR1 GTSNPN and CDR2 SVGIG come from the germline V gene (reference sequence). CDR3 protein: CAWSKGGGINYGYTF. The covered CDR3 bases are TGTGCCTGGAGTAAAGGGGGGGGGATTAACTATGGC.

On this clone itself: The read halts 3 residues ahead of the CDR3 end, with the missing end drawn from the germline J gene. This sequence joins TRBV5-8 and TRBJ2-3, with D maybe TRBD1 (6 bases). Germline V gene data show CDR1 as SGHTS and CDR2 as YDEGEE. Trimming left V 4 bases short and J 2 bases short, with 11 bases between. There are 14 residues in the CDR3. The covered CDR3 bases are TGTGCCAGCAGCCGCGGACAGTACACAGATACG. It specifies CASSRGQYTDT. The whole CDR3 region reads CASSRGQYTDTQYF.

Note on this clone: The read comes to an end 3 residues before the CDR3 does, leaving the germline J gene to fill in the end. This sequence joins TRBV6-1 and TRBJ1-1; unclear D gene. The CDR3 length is 14 residues. V was trimmed by 2 bases and J by 1 base, leaving 8 bases between them. CDR1 and CDR2 (germline): MNHNS, SASEGT. Incomplete CDR3 DNA: TGTGCCAGCAGTGAAATGCGGGGGAACACTGAA. This gives the protein CASSEMRGNTE. The whole CDR3 protein is CASSEMRGNTEAFF.